The clone carrying this T cell receptor (beta chain) was counted only a few times. As yet, its antigen is unknown. Since a much larger clone is just one base distant, this may be a read error. Each donor supplied 7.5 to 10 milliliters of peripheral blood. Whenever a sample was processed, at least 6.5 million PBMCs were isolated. The sample originates from a study of blood T cells in healthy people across ages. Findings of the study overall: Estimates of diversity drawn from one million T cells were considered underestimates.

A sample-barcoded 5' primer and a J-beta primer mix were used in a second PCR of about 7 to 12 cycles. Via MiXCR, TCRdb re-called the 5' RACE reads, giving one row per CDR3 protein. The sample contains around 900,000 distinct CDR3 sequences, around 26% of which appear only once. This CDR3 has 14 amino acids. CDR1 MNHEY and CDR2 SVGAGI come from the germline V gene. This chain joins TRBV6-5 and TRBJ2-3; TRBD1 aligns across 8 bases. The sample comprised blood. The clonotype comes from an elderly woman in good health. CDR3 protein: CASSYDRDRPWQDF. CDR3 DNA: TGTGCCAGCAGTTACGATCGGGACAGGCCCTGGCAGGATTTT.